This note documents a single T cell receptor beta chain sequence. This sample is drawn from a study of response to subunit inactivated influenza vaccine. This CDR3 region has 17 residues. Per the germline V gene, CDR1 is SGHDN and CDR2 is FVKESK. V lost 1 base and J lost 5, with 20 bases in between. TCRdb re-called the RT-PCR reads through MiXCR, storing one row per CDR3 protein. Among 500,000 to 600,000 distinct CDR3 sequences listed, 13% were seen once. This material consisted of PBMCs from blood, taken 45 days after vaccination. The source is a middle-aged man who received an inactivated influenza vaccine. This chain joins TRBV14 and TRBJ2-5; D gene uncertain. The CDR3 is CASSQGPTSFHLETQYF. The DNA for the CDR3 is TGTGCCAGCAGCCAAGGACCCACCTCCTTTCACCTTGAGACCCAGTACTTC. Based on the CDR3 plus reference TRBV14 and TRBJ2-5, the full variable domain is EAGVTQFPSHSVIEKGQTVTLRCDPISGHDNLYWYRRVMGKEIKFLLHFVKESKQDESGMPNNRFLAERTGGTYSTLKVQPAELEDSGVYFCASSQGPTSFHLETQYFGPGTRLLVL.